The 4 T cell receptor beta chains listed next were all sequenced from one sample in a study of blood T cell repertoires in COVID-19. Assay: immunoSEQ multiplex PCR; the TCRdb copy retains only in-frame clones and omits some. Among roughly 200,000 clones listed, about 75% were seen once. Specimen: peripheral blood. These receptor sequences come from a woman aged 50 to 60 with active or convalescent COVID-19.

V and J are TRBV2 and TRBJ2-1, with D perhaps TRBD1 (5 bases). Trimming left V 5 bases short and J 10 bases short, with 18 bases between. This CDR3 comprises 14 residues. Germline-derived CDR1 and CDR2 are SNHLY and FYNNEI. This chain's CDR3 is CASSPPPLRQEQFF. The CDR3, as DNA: TGTGCCAGCAGTCCACCTCCGCTCCGACAGGAGCAGTTCTTC.

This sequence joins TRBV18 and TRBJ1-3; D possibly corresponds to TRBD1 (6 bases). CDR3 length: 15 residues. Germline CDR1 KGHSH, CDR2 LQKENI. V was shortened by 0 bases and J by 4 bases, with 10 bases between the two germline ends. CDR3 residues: CASSPPGHEGNTIYF. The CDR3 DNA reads TGTGCCAGCTCACCACCGGGACATGAAGGAAACACCATATATTTT.

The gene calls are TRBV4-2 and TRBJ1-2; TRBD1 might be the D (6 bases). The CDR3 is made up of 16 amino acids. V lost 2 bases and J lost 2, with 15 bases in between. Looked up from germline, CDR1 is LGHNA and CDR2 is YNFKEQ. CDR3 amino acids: CASSQLQGSGNYGYTF. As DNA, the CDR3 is TGTGCCAGCAGCCAATTACAGGGATCGGGAAACTATGGCTACACCTTC.

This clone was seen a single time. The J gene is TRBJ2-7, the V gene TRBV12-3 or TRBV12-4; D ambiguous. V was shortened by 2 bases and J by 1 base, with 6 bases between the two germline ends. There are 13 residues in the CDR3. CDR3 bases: TGTGCCAGCAGTTTACTTTCGTCCTACGAGCAGTACTTC. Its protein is CASSLLSSYEQYF.